Below are 8 T cell receptor beta chains sequenced from a single sample in a study of cytomegalovirus exposure and HLA in healthy donors. PCR involved 60 Vbeta and 13 Jbeta primers. Produced via immunoSEQ multiplex PCR; TCRdb's table is partial and in-frame only. The sample consists of more than 80,000 clones, roughly 69% of them appearing once. Specimen: PBMCs. These TCRs come from a man over 45 in good health and CMV-seronegative.

This chain links TRBV15 with TRBJ1-2; 9 bases are shared with TRBD1. Looked up from germline, CDR1 is LNHNV and CDR2 is YYDKDF (reference sequence). CDR3 length equals 13 residues. V lost 4 bases and J lost 4; bases outside the gene matches: 1. This CDR3 reads CATSTDRGYGYTF. In DNA form, the CDR3 reads TGTGCCACCAGCACGGACAGGGGCTATGGCTACACCTTC.

The chain employs TRBV4-2 and TRBJ1-4; D uncertain. Germline values: CDR1 LGHNA, CDR2 YNFKEQ. Trimming removed 4 bases from V and 3 bases from J, with 9 bases in between. The CDR3 sequence is 14 residues long. The CDR3 region has the DNA TGTGCCAGCAGCCCACCAGGCCCTAATGAAAAACTGTTTTTT. Protein: CASSPPGPNEKLFF.

This chain connects TRBV7-2 to TRBJ2-5; D may be TRBD1 (5 bases). Trimming took 7 bases from V and 5 from J, leaving 20 bases between them. CDR3 length: 15 residues. Germline V gene data show CDR1 as SGHTA and CDR2 as FQGNSA. The CDR3 nucleotides read TGTGCCAGCACCCTAAGGGGTCAGGTGCCCGAGACCCAGTACTTC. This sequence encodes CASTLRGQVPETQYF.

The table lists this clone with a few counts. The chain couples TRBV4-2 to TRBJ1-1; 9 positions agree with TRBD1. The J segment lost 1 base and the V segment lost 1 base, leaving 7 bases of the junction unmatched. The V gene's germline CDR1 is LGHNA and CDR2 YNFKEQ. The CDR3 has 17 residues. This CDR3 is CASSQVVTGGGNTEAFF. CDR3 sequence (DNA): TGTGCCAGCAGCCAAGTTGTGACAGGGGGAGGGAACACTGAAGCTTTCTTT.

The J gene is TRBJ2-7, the V gene TRBV18, with a tentative D call TRBD1 (6 bases). The ends were cut back, 6 bases at V and 7 bases at J, with 16 bases in the middle. CDR1 is KGHSH and CDR2 is LQKENI in the germline V gene. This CDR3 is 13 amino acids long. Written as DNA, the CDR3 is TGTGCCAGCTCGCCCCTGGGGCAGGGGGAGCAGTACGTC. Its protein is CASSPLGQGEQYV.

The chain links TRBV7-9 to TRBJ2-3; 8 positions agree with TRBD2. The CDR3 has 15 residues. Germline CDR1 SEHNR, CDR2 FQNEAQ (reference sequence). V was pared by 1 base and J by 4 bases, with 4 bases of the junction left unmatched. CDR3 DNA sequence: TGTGCCAGCAGCTTAGAAGCGGGAGAAGCAGATACGCAGTATTTT. It is translated as CASSLEAGEADTQYF.

The genes are TRBV7-2 and TRBJ2-5, with TRBD2 matching 7 bases. J was trimmed by 14 bases and V by 6 bases; bases with no gene match: 9. The CDR3 totals 11 residues. CDR1 and CDR2 (germline): SGHTA, FQGNSA. CDR3 in amino acids: CASRTSGVLYF. Written as DNA, the CDR3 is TGTGCCAGCAGAACCAGCGGGGTCCTATACTTC.

This clone occurred once. The chain recombines TRBV2 with TRBJ1-2, with a weak D call TRBD1 (6 bases). This CDR3 spans 14 amino acids. Deletions cut 5 bases from V and 4 bases from J, with 14 bases between. Germline V lookup: CDR1 SNHLY, CDR2 FYNNEI. The CDR3 bases are TGTGCCAGCAGTAGGCAGGGGAATTCCTATGGCTACACCTTC. Translating it yields CASSRQGNSYGYTF.